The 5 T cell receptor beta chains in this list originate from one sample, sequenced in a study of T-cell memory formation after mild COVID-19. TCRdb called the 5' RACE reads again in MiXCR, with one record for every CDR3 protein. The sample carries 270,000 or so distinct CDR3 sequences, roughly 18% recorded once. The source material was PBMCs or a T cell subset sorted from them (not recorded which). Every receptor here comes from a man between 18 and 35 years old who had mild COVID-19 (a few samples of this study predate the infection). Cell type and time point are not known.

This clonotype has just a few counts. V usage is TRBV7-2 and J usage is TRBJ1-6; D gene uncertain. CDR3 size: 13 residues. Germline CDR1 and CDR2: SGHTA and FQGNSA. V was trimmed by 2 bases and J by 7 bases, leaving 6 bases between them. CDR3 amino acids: CASSLRMNSPLHF. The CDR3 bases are TGTGCCAGCAGCTTACGGATGAATTCACCCCTCCACTTT.

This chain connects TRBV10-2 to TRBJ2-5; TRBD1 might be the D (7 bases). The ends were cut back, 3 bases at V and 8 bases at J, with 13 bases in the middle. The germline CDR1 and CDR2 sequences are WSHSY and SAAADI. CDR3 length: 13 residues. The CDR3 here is CASSDGGQKTQYF. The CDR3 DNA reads TGCGCCAGCAGTGACGGGGGACAGAAAACCCAGTACTTC.

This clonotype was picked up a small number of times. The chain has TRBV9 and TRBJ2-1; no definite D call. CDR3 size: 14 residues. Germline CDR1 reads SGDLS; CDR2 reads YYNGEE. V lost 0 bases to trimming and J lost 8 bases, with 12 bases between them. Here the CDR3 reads CASSVAWIWDEQFF. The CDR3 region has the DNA TGTGCCAGCAGCGTAGCATGGATCTGGGATGAGCAGTTCTTC.

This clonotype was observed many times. This CDR3 reads CASSYSPNYGYTF. The CDR3 DNA follows: TGTGCCAGCAGTTATTCACCTAACTATGGCTACACCTTC. The V and J genes are TRBV6-5 and TRBJ1-2, with D uncertain. The CDR3 has 13 amino acids. V was cut by 3 bases and J by 0 bases, with 5 bases left in between. CDR1 and CDR2 (germline): MNHEY, SVGAGI.

This chain's CDR3 is CASSFTGRGTEAFF. DNA of the CDR3: TGCGCCAGCAGCTTTACAGGAAGGGGAACTGAAGCTTTCTTT. This chain connects TRBV5-1 to TRBJ1-1; perhaps TRBD1 as D (5 bases). The CDR3 runs 14 residues. CDR1 is SGHRS, CDR2 YFSETQ, per germline. The V gene lost 2 bases and the J gene lost 5 bases, with 13 bases spanning the gap.